The T cell receptor (beta chain) described here comes from a study of tumor and adjacent non-tumor tissue in lung cancer. CDR3 size: 13 residues. Trimming removed 5 bases from V and 10 bases from J, with 21 bases in between. Germline assignment: CDR1 SQVTM and CDR2 ANQGSEA. Three rounds of nested PCR, following a modified ARM-PCR protocol, produced the TCRbeta library. Each CDR3 protein gets one entry after TCRdb re-called the multiplex PCR reads with MiXCR. The sample carries about 80,000 distinct CDR3 sequences, around 75% recorded once. No cell sorting was done before RNA was extracted from the tissue.

The material sequenced was lung tumor tissue. The rearrangement uses TRBV29-1 and TRBJ2-7, with D perhaps assigned TRBD1 or TRBD2 (6 bases each). This TCR was sampled from a woman between 50 and 59 years old with non-small cell lung cancer. The CDR3 protein is CSVYGRGVKDQYF. The CDR3 bases are TGCAGCGTTTATGGTAGGGGGGTAAAGGATCAGTACTTC.